The rows below give T cell receptor beta chains drawn from one sample of a study of OX40 agonist ivuxolimab in advanced cancers. Clones were sequenced by immunoSEQ multiplex PCR, and TCRdb holds only the in-frame ones, with some missing. The sample holds about 77,000 clones, approximately 84% seen once. The sample was CD4+ or CD8+ T cells sorted from blood, taken in a trial of the OX40 agonist ivuxolimab. The receptor source for this set is an adult with an advanced solid tumor such as melanoma, head and neck, liver or kidney cancer. The CDR3 runs from the conserved cysteine through the conserved F or W. The D gene is left open where the match is weak. Only part of the rows carry a size: once, few, many, or a class if the clone is expanded.

NA	TRBV23-1	TRBJ2-1	NA	TGCGCCAGCAGTCAATCGAAGGGAGATGAGCAGTTCTTC	CASSQSKGDEQFF
NA	TRBV5-6	TRBJ2-2	TRBD1	TGTGCCAGCAGCATGTTAACAGGGGGGCTGTTTTTT	CASSMLTGGLFF
NA	TRBV9	TRBJ1-3	NA	TGTGCCAGCAGCGTAAATTTGGGGGGCGACACCATATATTTT	CASSVNLGGDTIYF
NA	TRBV27	TRBJ1-2	NA	TGTGCCAGCAGCCCCAACATGCGCGGGCCCGGCTATGGCTACACCTTC	CASSPNMRGPGYGYTF
NA	TRBV2	TRBJ1-4	TRBD1	TGTGCCAGCAGTAGAGACAGGGTCGGCGAAAAACTGTTTTTT	CASSRDRVGEKLFF
NA	TRBV6-5	TRBJ2-6	NA	TGTGCCAGCAGTCTGCAGGGGTCTGGGGCCAACGTCCTGACTTTC	CASSLQGSGANVLTF
NA	TRBV12-5	TRBJ1-5	NA	TGTGCTAGTGGCGGGTCGGGCAATCAGCCCCAGCATTTT	CASGGSGNQPQHF
few	TRBV5-1	TRBJ2-5	NA	TGCGCCAGCAGCGCCCAAGAGACCCAGTACTTC	CASSAQETQYF
NA	TRBV18	TRBJ2-7	NA	TGTGCCAGCTCACCACCTATTTCCGCAGGGGAGGTCTACGAGCAGTACTTC	CASSPPISAGEVYEQYF
NA	TRBV6-5	TRBJ1-2	NA	TGTGCCAGCAACAGCTTTTATGGCTACACCTTC	CASNSFYGYTF
NA	TRBV29-1	TRBJ2-5	NA	TGCAGCGGAGGGCAGAACCAAGAGACCCAGTACTTC	CSGGQNQETQYF
NA	TRBV5-1	TRBJ2-5	NA	TGCGCCAGCAGCTCGGGGGTGTTAAGCGAGACCCAGTACTTC	CASSSGVLSETQYF
NA	TRBV5-1	TRBJ1-2	NA	TGCGCCAGCAGTCCCGACGGTAATAACTATGGCTACACCTTC	CASSPDGNNYGYTF
NA	TRBV18	TRBJ2-7	TRBD1	TGTGCCAGCCCACCACCGGGACAGGGGGCTTGGGAGCAGTACTTC	CASPPPGQGAWEQYF
NA	TRBV11-2	TRBJ2-1	TRBD2	TGTGCCAGCAGCAGCACGGGACTAGCGGGGGCAAATGAGCAGTTCTTC	CASSSTGLAGANEQFF
NA	TRBV7-9	TRBJ1-1	NA	TGTGCCAGCAGCTCGTACACAGTAAACACTGAAGCTTTCTTT	CASSSYTVNTEAFF
NA	TRBV5-4	TRBJ2-7	NA	TGTGCCAGCAGCTTAGGTATCGAGCAGTACTTC	CASSLGIEQYF
NA	TRBV9	TRBJ2-7	NA	TGTGCCAGCAGCTCCCGGGGCAGGGGCTACGAGCAGTACTTC	CASSSRGRGYEQYF
NA	TRBV19	TRBJ2-7	TRBD1	TGTGCCAGTAGTATAGCCTCGACAGGGACCTACGAGCAGTACTTC	CASSIASTGTYEQYF
NA	TRBV5-1	TRBJ1-1	NA	TGCGCCAGCAGCTTACAGGGTTTTGACACTGAAGCTTTCTTT	CASSLQGFDTEAFF
NA	TRBV6-5	TRBJ2-7	NA	TGTGCCAGCACCGGAGACAATTTCGAGCAGTACTTC	CASTGDNFEQYF
NA	TRBV7-2	TRBJ2-3	NA	TGTGCCAGCAGCTTATTGACTAGCACAGATACGCAGTATTTT	CASSLLTSTDTQYF
once	TRBV30	TRBJ1-2	NA	TGTGCCTGGAGTACAGGTTATTATGGCTACACCTTC	CAWSTGYYGYTF
few	TRBV5-5	TRBJ2-7	TRBD1	TGTGCCAGCAGCTTGTGGACAGGGGGAAGCGAGCAGTACTTC	CASSLWTGGSEQYF
NA	TRBV6-5	TRBJ2-7	TRBD2	TGTGCCAGCAGCTTACTAGCGGGAGGTGCCGAGCAGTACTTC	CASSLLAGGAEQYF
NA	TRBV4-2	TRBJ2-2	NA	TGTGCCAGCAGCCACGGGTTGGGTGGAGTGAACACCGGGGAGCTGTTTTTT	CASSHGLGGVNTGELFF
NA	TRBV29-1	TRBJ1-2	NA	TGCAGCGTTTTAGTCCTTTATGGCTACACCTTC	CSVLVLYGYTF
NA	TRBV11-2	TRBJ2-7	NA	TGTGCCAGCAGCTTATCCCCCGCCGGCGAGCAGTACTTC	CASSLSPAGEQYF
NA	TRBV11-3	TRBJ2-3	TRBD2	TGTGCCAGCAGCCCCGGCGGGAGGACAGATACGCAGTATTTT	CASSPGGRTDTQYF
NA	TRBV4-2	TRBJ2-1	NA	TGTGCCAGCAGCCAAGTAGAGGGCGGGGAGGGGGACAATGAGCAGTTCTTC	CASSQVEGGEGDNEQFF
NA	TRBV2	TRBJ2-1	NA	TGTGCCAGCAGTTTCGACATATACAATGAGCAGTTCTTC	CASSFDIYNEQFF
NA	TRBV28	TRBJ1-3	NA	TGTGCCAGCACTGGAAGGGTGGACTCTGGAAACACCATATATTTT	CASTGRVDSGNTIYF
NA	TRBV19	TRBJ2-3	NA	TGTGCCAGTAGCCTCGAGGGCCCGGGATCCCTCACAGATACGCAGTATTTT	CASSLEGPGSLTDTQYF
NA	TRBV29-1	TRBJ1-2	TRBD1	TGCAGCGTTGTGGGACAGGGCTTTTACACCTTC	CSVVGQGFYTF
NA	TRBV19	TRBJ2-7	NA	TGTGCCAGTAGTATATCTTTGTGGACTACCTACGAGCAGTACTTC	CASSISLWTTYEQYF
NA	TRBV6-5	TRBJ2-7	TRBD1	TGTGCCAGCAGTTACTCGGGACAGGGCTTCTACGAGCAGTACTTC	CASSYSGQGFYEQYF
NA	TRBV2	TRBJ1-6	NA	TGTGCCAGCAGTGAAGAGTACCGAAATTCACCCCTCCACTTT	CASSEEYRNSPLHF
once	TRBV18	TRBJ1-1	NA	TGTGCCAGCTCACCATATTCGTCCGCCGTGAACACTGAAGCTTTCTTT	CASSPYSSAVNTEAFF
NA	TRBV19	TRBJ2-1	NA	TGTGCCAGTAGTCCGATAGCGGCCAGCTCCTACAATGAGCAGTTCTTC	CASSPIAASSYNEQFF
NA	TRBV9	TRBJ2-2	NA	TGTGCCAGCAGCTCCCCCCAGGGGGGGAGATCGAACACCGGGGAGCTGTTTTTT	CASSSPQGGRSNTGELFF
NA	TRBV7-8	TRBJ2-5	TRBD2	TGTGCCAGCAGCTTCCTCCGGGAGGGTTACATAGAGACCCAGTACTTC	CASSFLREGYIETQYF
NA	TRBV5-1	TRBJ2-1	NA	TGCGCCAGCAGGGACCTAAACGGTGGAAATGAGCAGTTCTTC	CASRDLNGGNEQFF
NA	TRBV7-9	TRBJ2-5	NA	TGTGCCAGCAGCCACGAAGAGACCCAGTACTTC	CASSHEETQYF
NA	TRBV29-1	TRBJ2-3	NA	TGCAGCGTTGGCCTACAGGGTCTAAGGACAGATACGCAGTATTTT	CSVGLQGLRTDTQYF
NA	TRBV15	TRBJ2-1	NA	TGTGCCACCAGCAGAGCCGCCGCGGGCCATGAGCAGTTCTTC	CATSRAAAGHEQFF
NA	TRBV18	TRBJ2-1	NA	TGTGCCACCCAACAGGGTTACGGTGAGCAGTTCTTC	CATQQGYGEQFF
NA	TRBV7-8	TRBJ2-7	NA	TGTGCCAGCAGCGCCCGGAGGAGCGAGCAGTACTTC	CASSARRSEQYF
NA	TRBV6-6	TRBJ2-3	NA	TGTGCCAGCACCTCACAGGATACGCAGTATTTT	CASTSQDTQYF